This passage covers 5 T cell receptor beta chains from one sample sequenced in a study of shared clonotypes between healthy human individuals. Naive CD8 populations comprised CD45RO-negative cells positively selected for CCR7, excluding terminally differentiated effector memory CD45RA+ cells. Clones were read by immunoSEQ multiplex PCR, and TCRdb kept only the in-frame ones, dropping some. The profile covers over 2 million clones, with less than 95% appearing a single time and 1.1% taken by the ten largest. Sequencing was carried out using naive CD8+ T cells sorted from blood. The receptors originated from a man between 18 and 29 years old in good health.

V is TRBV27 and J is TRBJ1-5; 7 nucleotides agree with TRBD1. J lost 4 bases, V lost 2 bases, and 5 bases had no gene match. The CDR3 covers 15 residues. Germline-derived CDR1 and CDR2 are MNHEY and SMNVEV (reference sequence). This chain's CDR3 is CASSLIPGGNQPQHF. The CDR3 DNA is TGTGCCAGCAGTTTAATACCAGGGGGTAATCAGCCCCAGCATTTT.

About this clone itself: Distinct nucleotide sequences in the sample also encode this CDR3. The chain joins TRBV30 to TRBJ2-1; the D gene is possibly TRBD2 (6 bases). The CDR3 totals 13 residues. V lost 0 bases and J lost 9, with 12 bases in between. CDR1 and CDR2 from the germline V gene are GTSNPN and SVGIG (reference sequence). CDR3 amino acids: CAWSVTGGSEQFF. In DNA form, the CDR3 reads TGTGCCTGGAGTGTAACCGGGGGAAGTGAGCAGTTCTTC.

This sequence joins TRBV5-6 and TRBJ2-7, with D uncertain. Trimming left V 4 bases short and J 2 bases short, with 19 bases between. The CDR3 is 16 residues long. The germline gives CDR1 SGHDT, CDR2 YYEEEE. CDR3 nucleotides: TGTGCCAGCAGCGAAAGCAGACTGAAAGACCCCTACGAGCAGTACTTC. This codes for CASSESRLKDPYEQYF.

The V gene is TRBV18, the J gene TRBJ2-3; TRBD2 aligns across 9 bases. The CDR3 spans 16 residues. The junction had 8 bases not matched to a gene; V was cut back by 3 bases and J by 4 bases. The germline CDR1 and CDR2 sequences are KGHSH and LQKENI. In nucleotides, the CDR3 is TGTGCCAGCTCACCGTCAGTAACTAGCGGGTCAGATACGCAGTATTTT. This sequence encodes CASSPSVTSGSDTQYF.

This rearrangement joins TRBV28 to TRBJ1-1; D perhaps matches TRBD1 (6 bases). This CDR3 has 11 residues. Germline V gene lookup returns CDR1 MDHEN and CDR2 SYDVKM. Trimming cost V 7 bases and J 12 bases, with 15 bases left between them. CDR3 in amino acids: CASMSGVETFF. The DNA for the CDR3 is TGTGCCAGCATGTCAGGGGTGGAAACTTTCTTT.